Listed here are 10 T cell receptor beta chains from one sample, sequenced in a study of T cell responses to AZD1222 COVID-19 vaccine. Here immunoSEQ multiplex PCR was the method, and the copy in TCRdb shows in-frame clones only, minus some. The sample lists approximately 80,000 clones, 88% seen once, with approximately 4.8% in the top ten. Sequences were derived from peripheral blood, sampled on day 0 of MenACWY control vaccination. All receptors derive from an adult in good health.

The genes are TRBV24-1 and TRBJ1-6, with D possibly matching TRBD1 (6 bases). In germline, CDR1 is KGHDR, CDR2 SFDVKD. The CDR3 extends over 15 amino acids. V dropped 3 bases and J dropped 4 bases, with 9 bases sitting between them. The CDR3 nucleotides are TGTGCCACCAGTGATGACGGACAGTATAATTCACCCCTCCACTTT. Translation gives CATSDDGQYNSPLHF.

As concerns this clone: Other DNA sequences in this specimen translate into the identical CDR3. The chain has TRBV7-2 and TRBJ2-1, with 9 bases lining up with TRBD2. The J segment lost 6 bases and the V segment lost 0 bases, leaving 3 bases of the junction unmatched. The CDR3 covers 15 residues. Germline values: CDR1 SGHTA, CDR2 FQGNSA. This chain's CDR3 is CASSLASGGLNEQFF. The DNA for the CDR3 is TGTGCCAGCAGCTTAGCTAGCGGGGGCCTCAATGAGCAGTTCTTC.

The CDR3 sequence is CASSLFTGEQYF. CDR3 DNA sequence: TGTGCCAGCAGCTTATTTACGGGCGAGCAGTACTTC. V usage is TRBV11-3 and J usage is TRBJ2-7; D unresolved. V was pared by 2 bases and J by 6 bases, with 8 bases between. This CDR3 spans 12 amino acids. CDR1 is SGHNT and CDR2 is YENEEA in the germline V gene.

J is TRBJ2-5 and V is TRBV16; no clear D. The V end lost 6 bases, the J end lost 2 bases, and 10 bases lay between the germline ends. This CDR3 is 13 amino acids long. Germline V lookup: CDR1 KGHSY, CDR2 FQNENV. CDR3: CASSLGRQETQYF. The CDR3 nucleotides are TGTGCCAGCAGTTTAGGAAGGCAAGAGACCCAGTACTTC.

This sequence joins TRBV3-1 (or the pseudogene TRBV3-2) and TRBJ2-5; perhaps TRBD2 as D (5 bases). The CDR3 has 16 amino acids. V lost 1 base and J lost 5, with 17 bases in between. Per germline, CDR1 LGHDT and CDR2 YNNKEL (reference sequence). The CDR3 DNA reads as TGTGCCAGCAGCCAAGCCTTAGCGAGGCCTTGGGAGACCCAGTACTTC. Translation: CASSQALARPWETQYF.

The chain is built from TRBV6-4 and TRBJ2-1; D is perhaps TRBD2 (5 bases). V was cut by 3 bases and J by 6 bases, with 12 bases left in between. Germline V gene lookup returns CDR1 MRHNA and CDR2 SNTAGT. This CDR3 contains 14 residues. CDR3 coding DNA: TGTGCCAGCAGTGAACGAGGGCACCTCAATGAGCAGTTCTTC. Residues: CASSERGHLNEQFF.

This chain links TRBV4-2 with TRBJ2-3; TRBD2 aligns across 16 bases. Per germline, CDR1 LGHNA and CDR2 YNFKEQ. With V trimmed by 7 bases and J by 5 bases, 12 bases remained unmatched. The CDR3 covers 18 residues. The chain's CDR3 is CASNPGTSGGVGKDTQYF. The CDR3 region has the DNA TGTGCCAGCAACCCGGGGACTAGCGGGGGGGTCGGGAAAGATACGCAGTATTTT.

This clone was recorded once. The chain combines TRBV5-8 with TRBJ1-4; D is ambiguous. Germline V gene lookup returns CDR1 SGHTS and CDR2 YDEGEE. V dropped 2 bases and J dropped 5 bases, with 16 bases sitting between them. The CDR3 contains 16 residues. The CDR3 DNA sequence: TGTGCCAGCAGCTTTTCCTTAGGACGGAGAAATGAAAAACTGTTTTTT. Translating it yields CASSFSLGRRNEKLFF.

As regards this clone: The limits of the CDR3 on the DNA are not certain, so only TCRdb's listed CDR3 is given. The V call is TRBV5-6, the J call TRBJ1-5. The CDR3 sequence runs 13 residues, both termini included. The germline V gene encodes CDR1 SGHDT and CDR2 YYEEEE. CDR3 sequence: CASSFGNGPNQHF.

This chain's CDR3 is CASSFGGARNTEAFF. The CDR3 nucleotides read TGTGCCAGCAGTTTCGGGGGAGCGCGGAACACTGAAGCTTTCTTT. The chain combines TRBV27 with TRBJ1-1; maybe TRBD1 (5 bases). Per germline, CDR1 MNHEY and CDR2 SMNVEV (reference sequence). This CDR3 has 15 residues. Trimming cost V 3 bases and J 1 base, with 12 bases left between them.